This TCR beta chain was captured in a study of T cell responses to AZD1222 COVID-19 vaccine. With regard to this clone: Its antigen is not known.

Overall study findings and caveats: At baseline, seropositivity was found in only a handful of AZD1222 recipients. Dominant CD4 TCR responses targeted spike regions 160-218 and 743-854.

Clones were read by immunoSEQ multiplex PCR, and TCRdb kept only the in-frame ones, dropping some. This sample yields fewer than 110,000 clones, of which 80% to 95% are seen a single time; 4.8% belongs to the top ten. The ends were cut back, 0 bases at V and 5 bases at J, with 11 bases in the middle. CDR3 length: 14 amino acids. The germline CDR1 and CDR2 sequences are MNHNS and SASEGT. The V call is TRBV6-1, the J call TRBJ2-7; a weak D match, TRBD2 (5 bases). The sequencing used peripheral blood, collected on day 0 of AZD1222 vaccination. This receptor was identified in an adult in good health. The CDR3 is CASSEAVGRDEQYF. In nucleotides, the CDR3 is TGTGCCAGCAGTGAAGCTGTAGGGCGGGACGAGCAGTACTTC.